These 8 T cell receptor beta chains were sequenced from one sample in a study of shared clonotypes between healthy human individuals. Generated by immunoSEQ multiplex PCR, the TCRdb table keeps only in-frame clones and is missing some. The repertoire holds roughly 680,000 clones, over 60% seen once, with under 2% in the top ten. Sequencing used memory CD4+ T cells sorted from blood. Documented subset: CD45RA-negative fraction. The receptors derive from a woman in her 30s in good health.

V gene TRBV5-5 combines with J gene TRBJ2-7; TRBD2 matches at 7 bases. Germline-derived CDR1 and CDR2 are SGHKS and YYEKEE (reference sequence). The CDR3 is made up of 14 amino acids. Trimming cost V 3 bases and J 3 bases; bases outside gene matches: 6. The CDR3 DNA follows: TGTGCCAGCAGCTGGGACTACCCTATCTACGAGCAGTACTTC. This encodes CASSWDYPIYEQYF.

This clone was recorded only once. The rearrangement joins TRBV20-1 to TRBJ2-7; D is uncertain. V was clipped by 1 base and J by 6 bases, with 7 bases between them. Germline V gene data show CDR1 as DFQATT and CDR2 as SNEGSKA (reference sequence). The CDR3 has 11 residues. CDR3 DNA: TGCAGTGCTAGAGTAAGAGGCGAGCAGTACTTC. This codes for CSARVRGEQYF.

V usage is TRBV2 and J usage is TRBJ2-3; 11 bases are a match to TRBD2. Trimming at V came to 5 bases and at J to 5 bases, leaving 6 bases not matched to a gene. Germline V gene sequence: CDR1 SNHLY, CDR2 FYNNEI. The CDR3 has 15 amino acids. CDR3 residues: CASSLAGGLRDTQYF. CDR3 coding DNA: TGTGCCAGCAGTTTAGCGGGAGGGCTCCGAGATACGCAGTATTTT.

In its sample, this clone was seen many times. The rearrangement joins TRBV18 to TRBJ2-7; 7 nucleotides line up with TRBD1. Germline trimming cut 2 bases from V and 4 bases from J; bases unmatched to any gene: 5. This CDR3 region has 14 residues. The germline CDR1 and CDR2 sequences are KGHSH and LQKENI. CDR3 loop: CASSPRATGYEQYF. DNA for the CDR3: TGTGCCAGCTCACCAAGGGCGACAGGGTACGAGCAGTACTTC.

CDR3 coding DNA: TGCGCCAGCAGCTTATCGGGAGAGTCCTACAATGAGCAGTTCTTC. The encoded protein is CASSLSGESYNEQFF. The rearrangement joins TRBV5-1 to TRBJ2-1; the D gene is possibly TRBD2 (6 bases). This CDR3 region has 15 residues. Germline-derived CDR1 and CDR2 are SGHRS and YFSETQ. V was trimmed by 2 bases and J by 1 base, leaving 10 bases between them.

V gene TRBV6-5 combines with J gene TRBJ1-2; 7 positions match TRBD1. This CDR3 contains 15 residues. V lost 6 bases, J lost 4 bases, and 11 bases stayed unmatched. Germline V gene lookup returns CDR1 MNHEY and CDR2 SVGAGI. The CDR3 region has the DNA TGTGCCAGCAGGTCCACCGGGACAGTCGCCTATGGCTACACCTTC. It encodes CASRSTGTVAYGYTF.

This clone was counted many times. The chain uses TRBV7-3 and TRBJ2-1; 8 nucleotides match TRBD1. V gave up 5 bases and J gave up 7 bases; unmatched junction bases: 7. This CDR3 spans 14 amino acids. Germline CDR1 and CDR2: SGHTA and FQGTGA. DNA of the CDR3: TGTGCCAGCAGCCCCGGACAGGGAGGAAATGAGCAGTTCTTC. Protein product: CASSPGQGGNEQFF.

The J gene is TRBJ2-5, the V gene TRBV19; D call uncertain. This CDR3 comprises 14 residues. Germline-derived CDR1 and CDR2 are LNHDA and SQIVND (reference sequence). Deletions cut 6 bases from V and 2 bases from J, with 13 bases between. The CDR3 bases are TGTGCCAGTAGCCCCGGCACCGCTCAAGAGACCCAGTACTTC. Amino acids: CASSPGTAQETQYF.